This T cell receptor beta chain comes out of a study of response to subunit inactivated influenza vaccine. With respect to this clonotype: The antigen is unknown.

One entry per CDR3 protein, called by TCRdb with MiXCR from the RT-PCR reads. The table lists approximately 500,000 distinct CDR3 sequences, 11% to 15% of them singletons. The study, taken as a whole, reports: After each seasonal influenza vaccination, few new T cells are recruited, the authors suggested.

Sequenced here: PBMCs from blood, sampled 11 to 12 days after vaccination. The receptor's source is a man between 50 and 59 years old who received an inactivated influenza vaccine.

Here the CDR3 reads CASSQVVNEQFF. The CDR3 nucleotides are TGCGCCAGCAGCCAAGTCGTAAATGAGCAGTTCTTC. J is TRBJ2-1 and V is TRBV4-1; no definite D call. Trimming took 1 base from V and 7 from J, leaving 5 bases between them. Germline loops: CDR1 MGHRA, CDR2 YSYEKL. The CDR3 is 12 amino acids.